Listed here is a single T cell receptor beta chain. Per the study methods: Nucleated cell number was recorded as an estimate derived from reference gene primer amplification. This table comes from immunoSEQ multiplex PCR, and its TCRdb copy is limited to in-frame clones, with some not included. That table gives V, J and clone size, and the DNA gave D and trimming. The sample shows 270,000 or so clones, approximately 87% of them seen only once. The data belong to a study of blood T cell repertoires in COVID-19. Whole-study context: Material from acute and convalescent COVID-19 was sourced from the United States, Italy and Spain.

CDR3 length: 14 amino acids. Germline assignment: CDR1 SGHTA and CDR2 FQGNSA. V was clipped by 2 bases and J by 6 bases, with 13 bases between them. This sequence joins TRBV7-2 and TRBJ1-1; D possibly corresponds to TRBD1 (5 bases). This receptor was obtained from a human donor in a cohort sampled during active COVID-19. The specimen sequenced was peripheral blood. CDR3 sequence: CASSLIGGFPEAFF. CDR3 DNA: TGTGCCAGCAGCTTAATCGGGGGTTTCCCTGAAGCTTTCTTT.